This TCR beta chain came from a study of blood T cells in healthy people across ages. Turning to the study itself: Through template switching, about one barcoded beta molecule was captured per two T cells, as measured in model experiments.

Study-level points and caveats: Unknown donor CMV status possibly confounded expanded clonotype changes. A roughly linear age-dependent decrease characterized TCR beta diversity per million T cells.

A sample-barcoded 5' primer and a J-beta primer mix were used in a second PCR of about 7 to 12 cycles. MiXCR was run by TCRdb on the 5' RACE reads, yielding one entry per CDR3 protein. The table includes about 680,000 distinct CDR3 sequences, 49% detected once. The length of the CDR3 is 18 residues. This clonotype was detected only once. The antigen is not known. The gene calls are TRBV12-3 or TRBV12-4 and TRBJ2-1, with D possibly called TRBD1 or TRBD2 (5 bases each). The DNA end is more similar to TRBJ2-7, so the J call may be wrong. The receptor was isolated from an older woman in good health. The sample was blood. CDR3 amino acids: CASSLALRLYGAYNEQYF. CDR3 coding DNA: TGTGCCAGCAGTTTAGCCCTCCGGCTCTACGGGGCCTACAATGAGCAGTACTTC.